The TCR beta chain under discussion was sequenced for a study of human T cells and chemical hapten exposure. Single cDNA molecules in the library carried unique molecular identifiers attached during preparation. Per the authors' pipeline: TCR counts had a median of about 92,000 per sample and spanned about 23,224 to 750,000. TCRdb used MiXCR to reprocess the 5' RACE reads, holding one entry per CDR3 protein. Clone size and V and J calls follow TCRdb, not the original study. The sample contains under 150,000 distinct CDR3 sequences, around a fifth of which appear only once. Extraction of total RNA was performed on unfractionated whole blood. Germline V lookup: CDR1 KGHDR, CDR2 SFDVKD. V dropped 4 bases and J dropped 8; count of bases not matched to a gene: 8. This CDR3 region has 17 residues.

This receptor was identified in a human donor in good health. The chain combines TRBV24-1 with TRBJ2-1; TRBD2 agrees at 15 bases. This chain's CDR3 is CATSDRTSGRGFYEQFF. The DNA for the CDR3 is TGTGCCACCAGTGACAGGACTAGCGGGAGGGGATTTTATGAGCAGTTCTTC.